This T cell receptor (beta chain) is from a study of blood T cell repertoires in COVID-19. This CDR3 comprises 17 residues. CDR1 LNHDA and CDR2 SQIVND come from the germline V gene (reference sequence). Trimming took 2 bases from V and 4 from J; bases not matched to a gene: 12. Profiling relied on immunoSEQ multiplex PCR, and the TCRdb table lists in-frame clones only, not all of them. The profile shows some 76,000 clones, approximately 90% of them singletons. What was sequenced was peripheral blood. This receptor was identified in a human donor in a cohort sampled during active COVID-19. The genes are TRBV19 and TRBJ1-1; 8 bases are a match to TRBD1. This chain's CDR3 is CASSIPLGRDRPTEAFF. CDR3 bases: TGTGCCAGTAGTATACCCCTCGGGCGGGACAGGCCCACTGAAGCTTTCTTT.